The 23 T cell receptor beta chains below all came from one sample that was sequenced in a study of T cells in women clearing cervical HPV infection. The data were produced by immunoSEQ multiplex PCR, yet TCRdb's version contains in-frame clones alone and is incomplete. The sample has 30,000 to 35,000 clones. Sequenced input: blood buffy coat. These receptors came from a woman between 18 and 69 years old with a cervical HPV16 infection that either progressed to CIN3+ or cleared (not recorded which).

Worth noting for this clone: The CDR3 extends 3 residues past the end of the read, so its final part is completed from the germline J gene. The chain is built from TRBV30 and TRBJ2-7; D may be TRBD1 (5 bases). Trimming stripped 2 bases from V and 3 bases from J, with 11 bases between. Germline assignment: CDR1 GTSNPN and CDR2 SVGIG (reference sequence). The CDR3 contains 13 residues. Partial CDR3 DNA: TGTGCCTGGAGTTTTGTAGGGGTCTACGAG. Translated, it gives CAWSFVGVYE. The whole CDR3 protein reads CAWSFVGVYEQYF. The complete variable domain, with remaining parts taken from reference TRBV30 and TRBJ2-7, reads SQTIHQWPATLVQPVGSPLSLECTVEGTSNPNLYWYRQAAGRGLQLLFYSVGIGQISSEVPQNLSASRPQDRQFILSSKKLLLSDSGFYLCAWSFVGVYEQYFGPGTRLTVT.

CDR3 DNA (partial): TGTGCCAGCAGCCCCATGGACAGGGCCTACGAG. Translation: CASSPMDRAYE. The full CDR3 reads CASSPMDRAYEQYF. J is TRBJ2-7 and V is TRBV7-9; 8 positions match TRBD1. The read ends 3 residues before the CDR3 terminus; that terminus is restored from the germline J gene. The CDR3 length is 14 residues. Germline values: CDR1 SEHNR, CDR2 FQNEAQ (reference sequence). V shed 5 bases, J shed 2 bases, and the junction held 5 bases outside the gene matches.

Remarks on this clone: From the germline J gene comes the end of the CDR3, since the read stops 3 residues before it. The V and J genes are TRBV29-1 and TRBJ1-2; TRBD1 aligns across 7 bases. The V segment lost 4 bases and the J segment 5 bases; nucleotides outside the gene matches: 4. The length of the CDR3 is 12 residues. CDR1 and CDR2 from the germline V gene are SQVTM and ANQGSEA. The CDR3 sequence is CSVVKGAYGYTF. The sequenced part of the CDR3 DNA is TGCAGCGTTGTTAAGGGGGCTTATGGC.

Points on this clone: The read ends 3 residues shy of where the CDR3 ends; the end is completed using the germline J gene. V and J are TRBV2 and TRBJ1-6, with 7 bases that match TRBD1. The CDR3 length is 14 residues. Trimming took 5 bases from V and 6 from J; bases not matched to a gene: 4. Germline V gene sequence: CDR1 SNHLY, CDR2 FYNNEI. This CDR3 reads CASSKDRVNSPLHF. CDR3 bases read: TGTGCCAGCAGTAAAGACAGGGTTAATTCACCC.

On this clone itself: The read ends 3 residues before the CDR3 terminus; that terminus is restored from the germline J gene. The gene calls are TRBV6-1 and TRBJ1-4; 8 nucleotides match TRBD1. The CDR3 runs 15 residues. Germline trimming cut 4 bases from V and 4 bases from J; bases unmatched to any gene: 5. From germline, CDR1 is MNHNS and CDR2 SASEGT. The CDR3 loop reads CASSARTGLNEKLFF. The CDR3 bases that were read are TGTGCCAGCAGTGCTCGGACAGGGCTTAATGAAAAA.

Regarding this clone: The read ends 3 residues early relative to the CDR3; the germline J gene fills the gap. This chain connects TRBV5-1 to TRBJ2-7, with D perhaps TRBD1 (6 bases). This CDR3 comprises 14 residues. Germline lookup yields CDR1 SGHRS and CDR2 YFSETQ. V gave up 3 bases and J gave up 0 bases, with 10 bases separating them. CDR3 DNA, as far as it was read: TGCGCCAGCAGCTGGGTGGACAGCTCCTACGAG. It encodes CASSWVDSSYE. The whole CDR3 sequence is CASSWVDSSYEQYF.

A remark on this clone: Read coverage stops 3 residues before the CDR3 terminus; the germline J gene supplies the remainder. The rearrangement joins TRBV18 to TRBJ2-2; 8 positions agree with TRBD2. The CDR3 covers 15 residues. Germline V CDR1 and CDR2: KGHSH, LQKENI. V shed 8 bases and J 4 bases; nucleotides not matched to a gene: 9. CDR3 region: CASQPGLVVTGELFF. CDR3 DNA, as far as it was read: TGTGCCAGCCAACCGGGACTAGTGGTCACCGGGGAG.

Regarding this clone: The read comes to an end 3 residues before the CDR3 does, leaving the germline J gene to fill in the end. This chain connects TRBV18 to TRBJ2-1; 10 bases are a match to TRBD1. There are 14 residues in the CDR3. Germline CDR1 reads KGHSH; CDR2 reads LQKENI. V lost 3 bases to trimming and J lost 7 bases; unmatched junction nucleotides: 3. CDR3 sequence reads: CASSPGQGLNEQFF. The covered CDR3 bases are TGTGCCAGCTCACCGGGACAGGGGTTGAATGAG. The full variable domain, with the rest looked up from reference TRBV18 and TRBJ2-1, is NAGVMQNPRHLVRRRGQEARLRCSPMKGHSHVYWYRQLPEEGLKFMVYLQKENIIDESGMPKERFSAEFPKEGPSILRIQQVVRGDSAAYFCASSPGQGLNEQFFGPGTRLTVL.

Turning to this clone: The read falls 3 residues short of the CDR3 end, and the missing part is taken from the germline J gene. This chain connects TRBV7-8 to TRBJ1-4; 7 positions agree with TRBD1. Trimming at V came to 5 bases and at J to 4 bases, leaving 7 bases not matched to a gene. CDR1 is SGHVS, CDR2 FQNEAQ, per germline. The CDR3 is made up of 15 amino acids. The CDR3 loop reads CASSQGTALNEKLFF. The part of the CDR3 DNA that was read is TGTGCCAGCAGCCAGGGGACAGCCCTTAATGAAAAA.

Concerning this clone: The CDR3 end is not reached by the read, which stops 3 residues before it; the germline J gene fills it in. V and J are TRBV19 and TRBJ1-4, with 9 positions matching TRBD1. This CDR3 has 15 amino acids. The germline CDR1 and CDR2 sequences are LNHDA and SQIVND (reference sequence). With V trimmed by 11 bases and J by 2 bases, 9 bases remained unmatched. CDR3 DNA (partial): TGTGCCTCTGGACAGGGGATGGTCACTAATGAAAAA. It translates to CASGQGMVTNEK. The whole CDR3 sequence reads CASGQGMVTNEKLFF.

Remarks on this clone: The read halts 3 residues ahead of the CDR3 end, with the missing end drawn from the germline J gene. J is TRBJ2-5 and V is TRBV20-1, with a tentative D call TRBD1 (5 bases). The V end was cut by 4 bases, the J end by 4 bases, with 10 bases between. The CDR3 has 12 amino acids. Germline V gene sequence: CDR1 DFQATT, CDR2 SNEGSKA (reference sequence). The CDR3 is CSANPGIETQYF. The DNA read from the CDR3 is TGCAGTGCTAATCCAGGGATAGAGACC.

Regarding this clone: With the read ending 3 residues before the CDR3 end, the germline J gene is used to fill in that end. The chain combines TRBV6-1 with TRBJ1-5, with D uncertain. Trimming took 0 bases from V and 4 from J, leaving 4 bases between them. In germline, CDR1 is MNHNS, CDR2 SASEGT. The CDR3 extends over 13 amino acids. The CDR3 loop is CASSEARNQPQHF. The sequenced part of the CDR3 DNA is TGTGCCAGCAGTGAAGCCAGGAATCAGCCC.

Worth noting for this clone: Read data end 3 residues before the CDR3 end; the end is taken from the germline J gene. V gene TRBV6-1 combines with J gene TRBJ2-2; tentatively, D is TRBD1 (5 bases). Germline lookup yields CDR1 MNHNS and CDR2 SASEGT. V was cut by 1 base and J by 3 bases, with 6 bases left in between. The CDR3 runs to 14 residues. Partial CDR3 DNA: TGTGCCAGCAGTGAAGAGGGGTACACCGGGGAG. Amino acids: CASSEEGYTGE. The entire CDR3 is CASSEEGYTGELFF.

The CDR3 sequence: CASRSQPGLAGNEQFF. CDR3 bases read: TGTGCCAGCAGGTCCCAGCCCGGACTAGCGGGGAATGAG. The chain links TRBV2 to TRBJ2-1; 12 bases map to TRBD2. Coverage ceases 3 residues before the CDR3 finishes, and the germline J gene fills in the end. The length of the CDR3 is 16 residues. V dropped 6 bases and J dropped 7; count of bases not matched to a gene: 10. Germline CDR1 and CDR2: SNHLY and FYNNEI.

Comments on this clone: The read ends 3 residues shy of where the CDR3 ends; the end is completed using the germline J gene. The chain combines TRBV7-2 with TRBJ1-1, with D tentatively TRBD1 (5 bases). CDR1 SGHTA and CDR2 FQGNSA come from the germline V gene. The CDR3 totals 15 residues. V gave up 5 bases and J gave up 1 base, with 14 bases separating them. The covered CDR3 bases are TGTGCCAGCAGCCCCAGCGGGCAGGGGAACACTGAA. Residues: CASSPSGQGNTE. The whole CDR3 is CASSPSGQGNTEAFF.

Worth noting for this clone: The read stops 3 residues short of the end of the CDR3; the missing end is completed from the germline J gene. The V gene is TRBV30, the J gene TRBJ1-1, with TRBD1 as a possible D gene (6 bases). The CDR3 sequence is 13 residues long. CDR1 is GTSNPN and CDR2 is SVGIG in the germline V gene (reference sequence). Trimming took off 3 bases at V and 7 bases at J, with 15 bases between the two ends. The CDR3 region is CAWSGTSWGEAFF. The CDR3 DNA, read in part, is TGTGCCTGGAGCGGGACATCTTGGGGTGAA.

With regard to this clone: Read sequence stops 3 residues before the CDR3 end, and the germline J gene provides the missing end. The rearrangement links TRBV7-3 to TRBJ2-5; no clear D gene. This CDR3 is built from 13 residues. Between the trimmed V and J ends, which lost 3 bases and 2 bases, there was a span of 7 bases. Germline loops: CDR1 SGHTA, CDR2 FQGTGA. The part of the CDR3 DNA that was read is TGTGCCAGCAGCTTTGGCTTTCAAGAGACC. Residues: CASSFGFQET. The entire CDR3 sequence reads CASSFGFQETQYF.

On this clone itself: The CDR3 end lies 3 residues beyond the end of the read and is filled in from the germline J gene. The J gene is TRBJ1-1, the V gene TRBV10-2; possible D gene TRBD1, 5 bases. Germline V gene lookup returns CDR1 WSHSY and CDR2 SAAADI. The V end was cut by 7 bases, the J end by 5 bases, with 8 bases between. This CDR3 region has 11 residues. The part of the CDR3 DNA that was read is TGCGCCAGCACAGGGAGAACTGAA. It yields the protein CASTGRTE. The CDR3 as a whole reads CASTGRTEAFF.

Concerning this clone: The observed sequence ends 3 residues before the CDR3 terminus, with the missing tail filled in from the germline J gene. This chain links TRBV19 with TRBJ1-2; 8 nucleotides agree with TRBD1. Germline CDR1 reads LNHDA; CDR2 reads SQIVND (reference sequence). This CDR3 has 13 amino acids. CDR3: CASSEDRVYDYTF. The sequenced part of the CDR3 DNA is TGTGCCAGTAGTGAGGACAGGGTCTACGAC. Combining the CDR3 with reference TRBV19 and TRBJ1-2 gives the whole variable domain DGGITQSPKYLFRKEGQNVTLSCEQNLNHDAMYWYRQDPGQGLRLIYYSQIVNDFQKGDIAEGYSVSREKKESFPLTVTSAQKNPTAFYLCASSEDRVYDYTFGSGTRLTVV.

Note on this clone: The junction departs from germline at one end; a sequencing error may be responsible. The read finishes 3 residues shy of the CDR3 end, and the germline J gene is used to complete it. This sample also contains other DNA sequences that code for the same CDR3. V is TRBV19 and J is TRBJ1-2; D perhaps matches TRBD1 (5 bases). The CDR3 is 15 residues long. The V gene's germline CDR1 is LNHDA and CDR2 SQIVND (reference sequence). The CDR3 DNA, read in part, is TGTGCCAGTAAACAGCAGGGAGGATTTAACTATGGT. The encoded protein is CASKQQGGFNYG. The full CDR3 is CASKQQGGFNYGYTF.

As to this clone: Coverage ceases 3 residues before the CDR3 finishes, and the germline J gene fills in the end. The chain uses TRBV6-2 or TRBV6-3 and TRBJ2-7; 7 nucleotides line up with TRBD1. Trimming at V came to 6 bases and at J to 3 bases, leaving 5 bases not matched to a gene. The CDR3 has 13 residues. Germline V gene sequence: CDR1 MNHEY, CDR2 SVGEGT. CDR3 loop: CASSLSGGYEQYF. Partial CDR3 DNA: TGTGCCAGCAGCTTATCAGGGGGCTACGAG.

In the case of this clone: The read ends 3 residues before the CDR3 terminus; that terminus is restored from the germline J gene. The V call is TRBV20-1, the J call TRBJ2-1; D call uncertain. This CDR3 spans 14 amino acids. Germline lookup yields CDR1 DFQATT and CDR2 SNEGSKA (reference sequence). V lost 2 bases, J lost 0 bases, and 8 bases lay in between. CDR3 protein: CSARKGVSYNEQFF. The sequenced CDR3 bases are TGCAGTGCTAGAAAGGGTGTCTCCTACAATGAG.

As concerns this clone: The CDR3 goes on 3 residues after the read ends, and that part is filled in from the germline J gene. The chain employs TRBV20-1 and TRBJ2-3, with 11 nucleotides matching TRBD2. The CDR3 is made up of 15 amino acids. The germline V gene has CDR1 DFQATT and CDR2 SNEGSKA (reference sequence). V shed 6 bases and J 6 bases; nucleotides not matched to a gene: 11. This CDR3 is CSAILAGATLDTQYF. The sequenced CDR3 bases are TGCAGTGCCATACTAGCGGGGGCCACCTTGGATACG.